Shown below are 14 T cell receptor beta chains from a single sample sequenced in a study of neurological immune-mediated disorders. TCRdb re-analysed the 5' RACE reads in MiXCR, keeping a single row per CDR3 protein. The sample records 19,000 or so distinct CDR3 sequences, 14% being singletons. Material: CD4+ T cells from blood. The receptors come from a woman aged 55-75 years with HTLV-1-associated myelopathy (HAM/TSP).

This clonotype came up many times. This rearrangement joins TRBV6-5 to TRBJ2-1; 11 bases line up with TRBD2. The CDR3 spans 17 residues. The V and J ends lost 6 bases and 2 bases, in that order; junction bases with no gene match: 9. Germline CDR1 and CDR2: MNHEY and SVGAGI. The CDR3: CASSQSKGLAAYNEQFF. The CDR3 bases are TGTGCCAGCAGCCAATCTAAGGGACTAGCGGCCTACAATGAGCAGTTCTTC.

The rearrangement joins TRBV5-1 to TRBJ2-7; a possible D gene is TRBD2 (5 bases). Germline CDR1 is SGHRS and CDR2 is YFSETQ. The CDR3 totals 17 residues. V lost 0 bases, J lost 3 bases, and 19 bases lay in between. The chain's CDR3 is CASSLGLVLDFIYEQYF. The CDR3 DNA reads as TGCGCCAGCAGCTTGGGTTTAGTCCTGGACTTTATCTACGAGCAGTACTTC.

Many counts were recorded for this clonotype. The chain joins TRBV10-3 to TRBJ1-6; 7 bases align to TRBD1. There are 16 residues in the CDR3. The V gene's germline CDR1 is ENHRY and CDR2 SYGVKD. Trimming removed 6 bases from V and 2 bases from J; junction bases left unmatched: 7. The DNA for the CDR3 is TGTGCCATCAGAGACGACAGGGTCCCCTATAATTCACCCCTCCACTTT. Protein: CAIRDDRVPYNSPLHF.

This clonotype was seen many times. The chain links TRBV5-1 to TRBJ2-1; 8 bases match TRBD1. The V gene's germline CDR1 is SGHRS and CDR2 YFSETQ. V lost 3 bases, J lost 0 bases, and 2 bases stayed unmatched. This CDR3 region has 15 residues. CDR3 sequence reads: CASSSTGDSYNEQFF. DNA for the CDR3: TGCGCCAGCAGCTCGACAGGGGACTCCTACAATGAGCAGTTCTTC.

The chain recombines TRBV20-1 with TRBJ2-1, with TRBD1 matching 10 bases. Germline CDR1 DFQATT, CDR2 SNEGSKA (reference sequence). The CDR3 totals 13 residues. The junction had 5 bases not matched to a gene; V was cut back by 5 bases and J by 7 bases. CDR3 sequence (DNA): TGCAGTGCTCAGACAGGGGGCGGGAATGAGCAGTTCTTC. Encoded protein: CSAQTGGGNEQFF.

This clonotype was detected ten times or more. The chain is built from TRBV30 and TRBJ1-6, with TRBD1 matching over 7 bases. V lost 3 bases to trimming and J lost 7 bases; unmatched junction nucleotides: 3. The germline V gene encodes CDR1 GTSNPN and CDR2 SVGIG (reference sequence). This CDR3 is 13 amino acids long. Written as DNA, the CDR3 is TGTGCCTGGAGGACAGGGTGGAATTCACCCCTCCACTTT. Its protein is CAWRTGWNSPLHF.

This clonotype is medium-sized within its sample. The chain couples TRBV6-5 to TRBJ2-6; D is undetermined. The CDR3 sequence is 16 residues long. CDR1 and CDR2 (germline): MNHEY, SVGAGI. Trimming removed 6 bases from V and 2 bases from J, with 14 bases in between. The CDR3 reads CASSLTIRAGANVLTF. CDR3 coding DNA: TGTGCCAGCAGCCTGACAATTCGGGCTGGGGCCAACGTCCTGACTTTC.

This clonotype has ten or more counts. This sequence joins TRBV4-3 and TRBJ2-2; D is unresolved. This CDR3 has 15 amino acids. V was shortened by 1 base and J by 4 bases, with 10 bases between the two germline ends. Germline V lookup: CDR1 LGHNA, CDR2 YSLEER. CDR3 nucleotides: TGCGCCAGCAGCCAAGGTGGCAGTCTCACCGGGGAGCTGTTTTTT. This sequence encodes CASSQGGSLTGELFF.

This clonotype was observed many times. The chain has TRBV7-2 and TRBJ1-5; D may be TRBD1 (5 bases). The CDR3 has 16 amino acids. The V and J ends lost 7 bases and 0 bases respectively, with 16 bases between them. Germline V gives CDR1 SGHTA, CDR2 FQGNSA. In DNA form, the CDR3 reads TGTGCCAGCACCATGGGGGGGATAGCTAGCAATCAGCCCCAGCATTTT. Its translation is CASTMGGIASNQPQHF. Full variable domain (outside the CDR3, taken from reference TRBV7-2 and TRBJ1-5): GAGVSQSPSNKVTEKGKDVELRCDPISGHTALYWYRQSLGQGLEFLIYFQGNSAPDKSGLPSDRFSAERTGGSVSTLTIQRTQQEDSAVYLCASTMGGIASNQPQHFGDGTRLSIL.

This clonotype showed up many times. V and J are TRBV12-3 or TRBV12-4 and TRBJ1-6; D is ambiguous. Between the trimmed V and J ends, which lost 5 bases and 14 bases, there was a span of 37 bases. The CDR3 is made up of 20 amino acids. The CDR3 DNA reads as TGTGCCAGCAGTAATCACCAGACCGGATTGTGGTCATCGGGAAGGTTCACCCTCCACTTT. This translates into CASSNHQTGLWSSGRFTLHF.

This clonotype was seen at least ten times. This chain uses TRBV13 with TRBJ2-3; D not certain. Germline V gene sequence: CDR1 PRHDT, CDR2 FYEKMQ (reference sequence). The CDR3 length is 16 residues. V lost 2 bases to trimming and J lost 1 base, with 13 bases between them. CDR3 region: CASSLRVIEGTDTQYF. The DNA for the CDR3 is TGTGCCAGCAGCTTAAGGGTAATTGAAGGCACAGATACGCAGTATTTT.

This clonotype was recorded at least ten times. The chain carries TRBV10-3 and TRBJ1-1, with unresolved D. Germline V CDR1 and CDR2: ENHRY, SYGVKD. V gave up 0 bases and J gave up 0 bases, with 8 bases separating them. This CDR3 contains 15 residues. The CDR3 reads CAISESRFMNTEAFF. The CDR3 DNA is TGTGCCATCAGTGAGTCGAGGTTCATGAACACTGAAGCTTTCTTT.

This clonotype was found many times. The chain combines TRBV7-9 with TRBJ1-6, with 9 bases fitting TRBD1. Germline lookup yields CDR1 SEHNR and CDR2 FQNEAQ (reference sequence). V lost 4 bases to trimming and J lost 9 bases; unmatched junction nucleotides: 7. This CDR3 spans 15 amino acids. The CDR3 bases are TGTGCCAGCAGCTCGCCCGGGACAGGGCCTTCACCCCTCCACTTT. It codes for CASSSPGTGPSPLHF.

In its sample, this clonotype was seen many times. This sequence joins TRBV6-2 or TRBV6-3 and TRBJ2-3, with TRBD2 as a possible D gene (6 bases). The CDR3 is made up of 16 amino acids. Germline V gene sequence: CDR1 MNHEY, CDR2 SVGEGT. Deletions cut 0 bases from V and 4 bases from J, with 14 bases between. The CDR3 coding sequence is TGTGCCAGCAGTTACTCGATGTTACTAGCAGCAGATACGCAGTATTTT. Protein: CASSYSMLLAADTQYF.